The entry below describes one TCR beta chain. The sample comes from a study of blood T cell repertoires in COVID-19. Overall study: Samples came from the United States, Italy and Spain, spanning acute and convalescent COVID-19. Sample material is recorded as cDNA or gDNA derived from T cells, B-cell-depleted T cells, or PBMCs.

The germline V gene encodes CDR1 SGHTA and CDR2 FQGTGA. The CDR3 spans 13 residues. Losses at the gene ends were 5 bases for V and 9 bases for J; bases not matched to a gene: 9. Sequencing was performed with immunoSEQ multiplex PCR; in TCRdb, only in-frame clones are kept and a portion is missing. Counted here are roughly 190,000 clones, approximately 91% occurring once; the ten biggest clones make up approximately 0.8%. This receptor was obtained from a woman aged 18 to 35 who had recovered from COVID-19. This chain uses TRBV7-3 with TRBJ1-1; 7 bases are a match to TRBD1. Sequencing input: PBMCs or T cells enriched from blood (not recorded which). The CDR3 spells CASSPRQGSKAFF. The CDR3, as DNA: TGTGCCAGCAGCCCGCGACAGGGATCGAAAGCTTTCTTT.